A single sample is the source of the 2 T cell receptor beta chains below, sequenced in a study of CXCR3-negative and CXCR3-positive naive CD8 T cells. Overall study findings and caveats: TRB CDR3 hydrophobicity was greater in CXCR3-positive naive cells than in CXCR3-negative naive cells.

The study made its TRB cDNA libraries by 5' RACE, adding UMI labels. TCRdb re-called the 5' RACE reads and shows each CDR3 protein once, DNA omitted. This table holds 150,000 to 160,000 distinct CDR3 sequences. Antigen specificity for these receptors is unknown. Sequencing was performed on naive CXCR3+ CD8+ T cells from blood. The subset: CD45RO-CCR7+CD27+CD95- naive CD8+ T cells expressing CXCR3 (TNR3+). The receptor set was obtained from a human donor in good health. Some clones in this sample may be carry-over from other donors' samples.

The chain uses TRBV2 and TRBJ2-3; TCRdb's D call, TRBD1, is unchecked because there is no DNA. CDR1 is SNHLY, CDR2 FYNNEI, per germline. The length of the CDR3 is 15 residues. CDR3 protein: CASSVRGDSTDTQYF.

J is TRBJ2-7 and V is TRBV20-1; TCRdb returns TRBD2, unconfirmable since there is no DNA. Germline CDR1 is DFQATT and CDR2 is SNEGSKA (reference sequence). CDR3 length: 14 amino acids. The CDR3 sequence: CSANGRKYTYEQYF.